The rows below give T cell receptor beta chains drawn from one sample of a study of blood T cell repertoires in COVID-19. Profiled with immunoSEQ multiplex PCR; TCRdb holds only in-frame clones, not every one. The data hold about 300,000 clones, with around 88% observed a single time. Sequenced sample: peripheral blood. The receptors were gathered from a young woman who had recovered from COVID-19. The CDR3 runs from the conserved cysteine through the conserved F or W. D genes are given only for firm matches. Clone size is stated in some rows and not others, as once, few, many or a class when expanded.

TRBJ2-1	TRBD2	TRBV28	.	TGTGCCAGCAGATGGGGGGGTACCTACAATGAGCAGTTCTTC	CASRWGGTYNEQFF
TRBJ1-2	TRBD1	TRBV10-3	.	TGTGCCAATCGACCGGGACAGAACTATGGCTACACCTTC	CANRPGQNYGYTF
TRBJ2-5	.	TRBV10-3	.	TGTGCCATCAGGGACAAAGCCCAAGAGACCCAGTACTTC	CAIRDKAQETQYF
TRBJ2-5	TRBD2	TRBV30	.	TGTGCCTGGAGTGTGGGTAGCGGGGGACAAGAGACCCAGTACTTC	CAWSVGSGGQETQYF
TRBJ1-5	.	TRBV5-1	.	TGCGCCAGCAGCTGGTGGGGGAGGGAGGTGATCCGGTCTCAGCCCCAGCATTTT	CASSWWGREVIRSQPQHF
TRBJ2-5	.	TRBV28	.	TGTGCCAGCAGCTCACTCCCGGGAGCACAAGAGACCCAGTACTTC	CASSSLPGAQETQYF
TRBJ1-2	.	TRBV28	.	TGTGCCACCAATCCTAACTATGGCTACACCTTC	CATNPNYGYTF
TRBJ2-5	.	TRBV9	.	TGTGCCAGCAGCGCCGGGATCCCAGGACAGGAGACCCAGTACTTC	CASSAGIPGQETQYF
TRBJ2-2	.	TRBV24-1	once	TGTGCCACCAGTGATAATCGCGCCAGGAGGTTCACCGGGGAGCTGTTTTTT	CATSDNRARRFTGELFF
TRBJ2-1	TRBD2	TRBV12-3/TRBV12-4	once	TGTGCCAGCAGTTCGACTAGCGGTCTTGAGCAGTTCTTC	CASSSTSGLEQFF
TRBJ1-2	TRBD1	TRBV4-1	.	TGCGCCAGCAGCCTCTCTCGACAGGGCTCGGCCTATGGCTACACCTTC	CASSLSRQGSAYGYTF
TRBJ2-4	TRBD1	TRBV19	once	TGTGCCAGTAGTATACCAGGGGGCATAAACATTCAGTACTTC	CASSIPGGINIQYF
TRBJ1-1	.	TRBV7-2	.	TGTGCCAGCAGGAAAAACATGAACACTGAAGCTTTCTTT	CASRKNMNTEAFF
TRBJ2-7	TRBD1	TRBV4-3	.	TGCGCCAGCAGCCAGCGGACAGGGGATTACGAGCAGTACTTC	CASSQRTGDYEQYF
TRBJ2-5	.	TRBV7-9	.	TGTGCCAGCAGCCCCTCGAGGTCAGCGCAAGAGACCCAGTACTTC	CASSPSRSAQETQYF
TRBJ1-6	.	TRBV20-1	.	TGCAGTGCTAGTACAGGGAAATCACCCCTCCACTTT	CSASTGKSPLHF
TRBJ2-7	TRBD2	TRBV7-6	.	TGTGCCAGCAGCCCACCGGGACTAACCTACGAGCAGTACTTC	CASSPPGLTYEQYF
TRBJ1-1	.	TRBV7-9	.	TGTGCCAGCAGCACGGACAGTTCTGAAGCTTTCTTT	CASSTDSSEAFF
TRBJ1-5	TRBD1	TRBV2	.	TGTGCCAGCAGCGAGGGACAGGGGGACCAGCCCCAGCATTTT	CASSEGQGDQPQHF
TRBJ2-3	TRBD1	TRBV30	.	TGTGCCTGGAGGAGACAGGGCGGAGGCACAGATACGCAGTATTTT	CAWRRQGGGTDTQYF
TRBJ2-7	.	TRBV13	.	TGTGCCAGCAGCTTAGGAGGGACTCGTTACGAGCAGTACTTC	CASSLGGTRYEQYF
TRBJ1-3	.	TRBV11-2	.	TGTGCCAGCAGCTTAGACCGGGGGGCTACTGGAAACACCATATATTTT	CASSLDRGATGNTIYF
TRBJ2-2	TRBD1	TRBV27	.	TGTGCCACTCGACAGGGGTTCGCCGGGGAGCTGTTTTTT	CATRQGFAGELFF
TRBJ2-7	TRBD1	TRBV19	.	TGTGCCAGTAGTATCCCAGGGGGCTGGGGCGAGCAGTACTTC	CASSIPGGWGEQYF
TRBJ2-7	TRBD1	TRBV6-6	.	TGTGCCAGCAGGAGGACAGGGTCTACCCTCTCCTACGAGCAGTACTTC	CASRRTGSTLSYEQYF
TRBJ1-4	.	TRBV4-3	.	TGCGCCAGCAGCCAGAACACAGGGCGGGGGGGTGAAAAACTGTTTTTT	CASSQNTGRGGEKLFF
TRBJ1-4	.	TRBV6-1	.	TGTGCCAGCCATACGACTTCAACTAATGAAAAACTGTTTTTT	CASHTTSTNEKLFF
TRBJ1-3	TRBD1	TRBV29-1	.	TGCAGCGTTGATCAAGGGACAGGGGCTGGAAACACCATATATTTT	CSVDQGTGAGNTIYF
TRBJ2-6	.	TRBV5-1	.	TGCGCCAGCAGCTTGCGGGGCTCTGGGGCCAACGTCCTGACTTTC	CASSLRGSGANVLTF
TRBJ1-6	.	TRBV11-2	.	TGTGCCAGCAGTCCAGACAGGCTTAATTCACCCCTCCACTTT	CASSPDRLNSPLHF
TRBJ2-2	TRBD1	TRBV7-2	.	TGTGCCAGCACCCGTGACAGGGTGAACACCGGGGAGCTGTTTTTT	CASTRDRVNTGELFF
TRBJ2-3	TRBD1	TRBV5-1	once	TGCGCCAGCGCCCCGGACAGGGGCACAGATACGCAGTATTTT	CASAPDRGTDTQYF
TRBJ1-2	TRBD1	TRBV3-1/TRBV3-2	.	TGTGCCAGCAGCCAACACGACAGGGGAGTCGATGGCTACACCTTC	CASSQHDRGVDGYTF
TRBJ1-1	.	TRBV9	.	TGTGCCAGCACCCGCCAAGGACAGAACACTGAAGCTTTCTTT	CASTRQGQNTEAFF
TRBJ2-5	.	TRBV2	.	TGTGCCAGCACCAGGCAGCTCCAAGAGACCCAGTACTTC	CASTRQLQETQYF
TRBJ2-5	TRBD1	TRBV5-1	.	TGCGCCAGCAGCGGGACAGGGTCTCAAGAGACCCAGTACTTC	CASSGTGSQETQYF
TRBJ2-4	.	TRBV14	.	TGTGCCAGCAGCCAAGGAATGTCGATCCAGAAAAACATTCAGTACTTC	CASSQGMSIQKNIQYF
TRBJ1-1	.	TRBV5-6	.	TGTGCCAGCAGCTTATCAGGGCAACCGGGGGTACGAGCTTTCTTT	CASSLSGQPGVRAFF
TRBJ1-5	.	TRBV6-6	.	TGTGCCAGCAGTTACTCCTATAGCAATCAGCCCCAGCATTTT	CASSYSYSNQPQHF
TRBJ1-3	.	TRBV4-3	.	TGCGCCAGCAGCCAAGAATTGTGGGAGAGCTCTGGAAACACCATATATTTT	CASSQELWESSGNTIYF
TRBJ2-1	TRBD1	TRBV19	.	TGTGCCAGTAGTCCCGGGACAGGGACCTACAATGAGCAGTTCTTC	CASSPGTGTYNEQFF
TRBJ1-3	TRBD1	TRBV18	.	TGTGCCAGCTCACCACAGACAGGGGAATCTGGAAACACCATATATTTT	CASSPQTGESGNTIYF
TRBJ2-2	.	TRBV5-1	.	TGCGCCAGCAGCTTGGAGGCAGGGATGGGTGGTACCGGGGAGCTGTTTTTT	CASSLEAGMGGTGELFF
TRBJ2-1	TRBD2	TRBV6-5	.	TGTGCCAGCAGTTACTCGGTAGCGGGGGGATCCAATGAGCAGTTCTTC	CASSYSVAGGSNEQFF
TRBJ1-1	.	TRBV5-1	few	TGCGCCAGCAGCTCGTCGGGACTACAGAACTATCTTACTTTGAACACTGAAGCTTTCTTT	CASSSSGLQNYLTLNTEAFF
TRBJ1-1	.	TRBV19	.	TGTGCCAGTAGTATCCCCTGGGGGGTGAACACTGAAGCTTTCTTT	CASSIPWGVNTEAFF
TRBJ2-2	.	TRBV3-1/TRBV3-2	.	TGTGCCAGCAGCCAAGATCGTTTGAACACCGGGGAGCTGTTTTTT	CASSQDRLNTGELFF